This is a list of T cell receptor beta chains from one sample in a study of a mutant IDH1 vaccine in newly diagnosed glioma. The assay was immunoSEQ multiplex PCR, and TCRdb's table has in-frame clones only and misses some. The data show 57,000 or so clones, roughly four fifths seen once. Antigen specificity for these receptors is unknown. The sequencing here drew on PBMCs, taken from a glioma patient whose treatment included an IDH1 peptide vaccine. The receptors stem from a man aged 30 to 39 with glioma. Each CDR3 is given with its conserved first and last residue. A D gene is named only where the DNA matches it firmly. Size is omitted from some rows. Given values are once, few, many or a class for expanded clones.

j_call v_call clone_size d_call cdr3_aa cdr3_nt
TRBJ1-1 TRBV5-4 NA TRBD1 CASSLRTGALAFF TGTGCCAGCAGCTTGCGTACAGGGGCTTTAGCTTTCTTT
TRBJ2-3 TRBV4-3 NA NA CASSQGQIPTDTQYF TGCGCCAGCAGCCAAGGACAGATTCCCACAGATACGCAGTATTTT
TRBJ2-1 TRBV11-2 NA TRBD2 CASSLAGGYNEQFF TGTGCCAGCAGCCTAGCGGGTGGTTACAATGAGCAGTTCTTC
TRBJ2-3 TRBV5-1 NA NA CASSPSLRIRDTDTQYF TGCGCCAGCAGCCCTTCCTTGAGAATTAGGGACACAGATACGCAGTATTTT
TRBJ1-1 TRBV7-2 NA NA CASSLAVRMNTEAFF TGTGCCAGCAGTTTGGCGGTTCGGATGAACACTGAAGCTTTCTTT
TRBJ2-3 TRBV2 NA TRBD2 CASSDVIPGLAGTDTQYF TGTGCCAGCAGTGACGTAATACCGGGACTAGCGGGCACAGATACGCAGTATTTT
TRBJ2-3 TRBV29-1 NA NA CSVALYSTDTQYF TGCAGCGTTGCCCTTTACTCCACAGATACGCAGTATTTT
TRBJ2-1 TRBV7-2 NA NA CASSFAPYNEQFF TGTGCCAGCAGCTTCGCTCCCTACAATGAGCAGTTCTTC
TRBJ2-1 TRBV5-8 NA NA CASSLAGRGDEQFF TGTGCCAGCAGCTTGGCCGGACGGGGCGATGAGCAGTTCTTC
TRBJ1-1 TRBV5-4 few TRBD1 CASSWGQGDTEAFF TGTGCCAGCAGCTGGGGGCAGGGGGACACTGAAGCTTTCTTT
TRBJ2-1 TRBV30 once TRBD2 CAWSWGTSGFNEQFF TGTGCCTGGAGTTGGGGGACTAGCGGGTTCAATGAGCAGTTCTTC
TRBJ2-1 TRBV5-1 NA NA CASSLDGSLDEQFF TGCGCCAGCAGCTTGGATGGGTCTTTGGATGAGCAGTTCTTC
TRBJ2-1 TRBV5-1 few TRBD2 CASSLVAGGTYNEQFF TGCGCCAGCAGCTTGGTTGCCGGGGGGACTTACAATGAGCAGTTCTTC
TRBJ2-5 TRBV5-1 NA NA CASFPQWGSQETQYF TGCGCCAGCTTCCCCCAATGGGGGTCCCAAGAGACCCAGTACTTC
TRBJ2-1 TRBV18 NA TRBD1 CASSPQGASSSYNEQFF TGTGCCAGCTCACCACAGGGGGCTTCGAGCTCCTACAATGAGCAGTTCTTC
TRBJ1-1 TRBV28 NA TRBD1 CASSSWTGQNTEAFF TGTGCCAGCAGTTCTTGGACAGGGCAGAACACTGAAGCTTTCTTT
TRBJ2-3 TRBV29-1 NA NA CSVDEGSTDTQYF TGCAGCGTTGATGAGGGCAGCACAGATACGCAGTATTTT
TRBJ1-3 TRBV7-2 few NA CASSPYRTAGNTIYF TGTGCCAGCAGCCCCTACCGGACGGCTGGAAACACCATATATTTT
TRBJ2-4 TRBV4-1 NA NA CASSQDRAYIQYF TGCGCCAGCAGCCAAGATCGGGCTTACATTCAGTACTTC
TRBJ1-1 TRBV7-9 NA TRBD1 CASSLSGRLGQGDAFF TGTGCCAGCAGCTTATCAGGTCGGCTGGGACAGGGGGATGCTTTCTTT
TRBJ2-1 TRBV6-5 NA NA CASSYSVLHEQFF TGTGCCAGCAGTTACTCGGTGCTTCATGAGCAGTTCTTC
TRBJ2-1 TRBV21-1 NA NA CASSPSGGVNEQFF TGTGCCAGCAGCCCTAGCGGGGGGGTAAATGAGCAGTTCTTC
TRBJ2-1 TRBV5-3 NA NA CARSLAGEHLYNEQFF TGTGCCAGAAGCTTGGCGGGGGAACACCTTTACAATGAGCAGTTCTTC